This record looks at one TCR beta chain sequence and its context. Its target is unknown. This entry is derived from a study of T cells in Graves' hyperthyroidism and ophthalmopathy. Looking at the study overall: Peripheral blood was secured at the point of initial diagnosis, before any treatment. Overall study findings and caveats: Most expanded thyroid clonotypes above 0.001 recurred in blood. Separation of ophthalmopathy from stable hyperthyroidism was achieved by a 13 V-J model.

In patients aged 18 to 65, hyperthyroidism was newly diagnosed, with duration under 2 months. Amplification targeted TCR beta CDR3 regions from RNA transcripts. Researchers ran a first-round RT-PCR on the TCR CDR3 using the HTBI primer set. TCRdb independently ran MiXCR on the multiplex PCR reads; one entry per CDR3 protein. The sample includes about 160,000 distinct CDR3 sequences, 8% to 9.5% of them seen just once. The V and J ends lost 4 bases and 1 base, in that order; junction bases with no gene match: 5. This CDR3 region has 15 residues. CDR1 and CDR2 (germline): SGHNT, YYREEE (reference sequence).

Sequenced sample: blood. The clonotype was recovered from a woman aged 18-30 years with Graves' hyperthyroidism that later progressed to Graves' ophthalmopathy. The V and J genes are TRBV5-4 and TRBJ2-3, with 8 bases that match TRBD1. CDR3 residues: CASSHQDRGTDTQYF. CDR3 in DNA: TGTGCCAGCAGCCATCAGGACAGGGGCACAGATACGCAGTATTTT.